This is a list of T cell receptor beta chains from one sample in a study of beta chain features in type 1 diabetes. The repertoire was sequenced with immunoSEQ multiplex PCR; TCRdb's copy has only in-frame clones and lacks some. The sample consists of 350,000 or so clones, around 19% of them appearing once. The material sequenced was naive CD4+ T cells from blood. These receptors came from a woman in her late teens or twenties in good health. Each CDR3 is given without its conserved first and last residue. The D gene is left open where the match is weak.

j_call: TRBJ2-7
d_call: -
v_call: TRBV15
cdr3_aa: ATSREDGLYEQY

j_call: TRBJ2-5
d_call: -
v_call: TRBV30
cdr3_aa: AWRRSFQETQY

j_call: TRBJ1-2
d_call: TRBD1
v_call: TRBV6-5
cdr3_aa: ASSYNRGAYGYT

j_call: TRBJ2-1
d_call: -
v_call: TRBV9
cdr3_aa: ASSVGGTPLPTQNEQF

j_call: TRBJ2-5
d_call: TRBD1
v_call: TRBV30
cdr3_aa: AWRRQGFETQY

j_call: TRBJ2-5
d_call: TRBD2
v_call: TRBV9
cdr3_aa: ASSVATTSGETQY

j_call: TRBJ1-1
d_call: -
v_call: TRBV12-2
cdr3_aa: ASRLGPQRGEAF

j_call: TRBJ2-1
d_call: TRBD2
v_call: TRBV4-2
cdr3_aa: ASSQGLAEFNEQF

j_call: TRBJ2-5
d_call: TRBD2
v_call: TRBV7-2
cdr3_aa: ASSISSAGGPRETQY

j_call: TRBJ1-2
d_call: TRBD1
v_call: TRBV7-8
cdr3_aa: ASSDRDRGHYGYT

j_call: TRBJ1-2
d_call: -
v_call: TRBV29-1
cdr3_aa: SVAQTENYGYT

j_call: TRBJ1-4
d_call: TRBD1
v_call: TRBV30
cdr3_aa: AWSTGGTGEKLF

j_call: TRBJ1-2
d_call: TRBD1
v_call: TRBV7-6
cdr3_aa: ASSLQGYGYT

j_call: TRBJ2-5
d_call: TRBD1
v_call: TRBV11-2
cdr3_aa: ASSLPDRSQETQY

j_call: TRBJ1-1
d_call: -
v_call: TRBV4-2
cdr3_aa: ASSQEGQATEAF

j_call: TRBJ2-5
d_call: -
v_call: TRBV7-2
cdr3_aa: ASSQGQFKETQY

j_call: TRBJ2-7
d_call: TRBD1
v_call: TRBV23-1
cdr3_aa: ASTAGQADEQY